This TCR beta chain comes out of a study of shared clonotypes between healthy human individuals. Assay used: immunoSEQ multiplex PCR; TCRdb lists only in-frame clones, some missing. Of some 790,000 clones in the sample, over 55% were seen once. The germline CDR1 and CDR2 sequences are MGHRA and YSYEKL. There are 16 residues in the CDR3. V was clipped by 4 bases and J by 6 bases, with 16 bases between them. V is TRBV4-1 and J is TRBJ2-6; maybe TRBD1 (6 bases). The sequence was collected from a woman in her twenties or thirties in good health. Material: memory CD4+ T cells sorted from blood. Described subset: CD45RA-negative fraction. The CDR3 nucleotides are TGCGCCAGCAGCCGGACAGATACCACCCTGGCCAACGTCCTGACTTTC. Its translation: CASSRTDTTLANVLTF.